A single TCR beta chain is shown here with its context. Across about 22 US areas, participants ranged in age from 18 to 89 years. Each participant's cohort was designated according to participant-reported clinical history. This record comes from a study of blood T cell repertoires in COVID-19. Study overall: Sources were T cells, B-cell-depleted T cells, or PBMCs; the material itself was cDNA or gDNA.

The germline CDR1 and CDR2 sequences are SGHTA and FQGTGA. V dropped 1 base and J dropped 4 bases, with 14 bases sitting between them. CDR3 size: 16 residues. The data were produced by immunoSEQ multiplex PCR, yet TCRdb's version contains in-frame clones alone and is incomplete. The sample includes some 190,000 clones, around 84% of them seen just once. The receptor was isolated from a man younger than 45 with acute COVID-19. Sequences were obtained from PBMCs or T cells enriched from blood (not recorded which). The chain uses TRBV7-3 and TRBJ1-5, with D hard to call. In DNA form, the CDR3 reads TGTGCCAGCAGCTTAAATGGAGGGCAAGGTAATCAGCCCCAGCATTTT. Translation gives CASSLNGGQGNQPQHF.